This T cell receptor beta chain was observed in a study of preoperative IRX-2 immunotherapy in early breast cancer. This clone has a handful of counts. Some clones are missing from TCRdb's copy, which holds only in-frame ones; the method was immunoSEQ multiplex PCR. The sample shows some 30,000 clones, roughly 89% of them seen only once. Germline assignment: CDR1 SGHNT and CDR2 YENEEA. J gave up 0 bases and V 2 bases, and 8 bases lay outside the gene matches. The CDR3 has 18 residues. Specified treatment: preoperative locoregional IRX-2 cytokine immunotherapy. Preoperative locoregional IRX-2 cytokine immunotherapy was tested in the phase Ib source study.

The material sequenced was tumor tissue, taken after IRX-2 immunotherapy. The clonotype was recovered from a human donor with breast cancer. The chain combines TRBV11-3 with TRBJ2-1; 9 nucleotides agree with TRBD2. The chain's CDR3 is CASSLLAGGTSSYNEQFF. The CDR3, as DNA: TGTGCCAGCAGCTTACTCGCGGGGGGGACTAGCTCCTACAATGAGCAGTTCTTC.